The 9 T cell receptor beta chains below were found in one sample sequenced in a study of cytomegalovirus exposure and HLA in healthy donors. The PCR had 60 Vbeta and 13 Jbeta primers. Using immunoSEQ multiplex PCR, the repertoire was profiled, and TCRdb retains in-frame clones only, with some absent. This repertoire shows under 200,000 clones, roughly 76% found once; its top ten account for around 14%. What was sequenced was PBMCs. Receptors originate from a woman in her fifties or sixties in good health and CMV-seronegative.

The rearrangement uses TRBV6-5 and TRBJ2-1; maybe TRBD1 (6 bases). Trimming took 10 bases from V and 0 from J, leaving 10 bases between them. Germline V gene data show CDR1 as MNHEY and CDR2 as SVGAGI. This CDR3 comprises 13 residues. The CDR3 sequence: CATTDSSYNEQFF. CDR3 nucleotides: TGTGCCACCACGGACAGCTCCTACAATGAGCAGTTCTTC.

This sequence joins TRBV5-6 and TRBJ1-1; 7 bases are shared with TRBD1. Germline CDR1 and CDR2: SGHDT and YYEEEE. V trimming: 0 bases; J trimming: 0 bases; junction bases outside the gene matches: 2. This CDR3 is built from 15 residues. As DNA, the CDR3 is TGTGCCAGCAGCTTGGTAGGGGGCATGAACACTGAAGCTTTCTTT. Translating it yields CASSLVGGMNTEAFF.

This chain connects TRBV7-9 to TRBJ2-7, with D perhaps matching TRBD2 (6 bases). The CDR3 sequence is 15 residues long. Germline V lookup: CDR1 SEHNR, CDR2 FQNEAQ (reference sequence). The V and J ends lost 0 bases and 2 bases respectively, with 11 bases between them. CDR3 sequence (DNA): TGTGCCAGCAGCTTAGCGGGGGGACTGGCCTACGAGCAGTACTTC. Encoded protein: CASSLAGGLAYEQYF.

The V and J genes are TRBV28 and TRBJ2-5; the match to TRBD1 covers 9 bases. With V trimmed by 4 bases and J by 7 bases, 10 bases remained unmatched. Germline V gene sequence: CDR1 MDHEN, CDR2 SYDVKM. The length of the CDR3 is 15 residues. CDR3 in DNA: TGTGCCAGCAGTTCACCGACAGGGGGAAAGACGACCCAGTACTTC. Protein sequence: CASSSPTGGKTTQYF.

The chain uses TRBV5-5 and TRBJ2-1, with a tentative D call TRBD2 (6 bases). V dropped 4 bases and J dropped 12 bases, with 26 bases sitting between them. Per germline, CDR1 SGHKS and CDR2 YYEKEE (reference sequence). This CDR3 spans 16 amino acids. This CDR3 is CASSVTPTSPGRGQFF. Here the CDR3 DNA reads TGTGCCAGCAGCGTGACCCCTACTAGCCCCGGCAGAGGGCAGTTCTTC.

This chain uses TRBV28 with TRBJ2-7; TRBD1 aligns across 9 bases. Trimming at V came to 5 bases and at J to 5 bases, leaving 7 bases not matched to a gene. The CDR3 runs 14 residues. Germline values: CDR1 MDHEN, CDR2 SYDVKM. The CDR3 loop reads CASSPPGQGHEQYF. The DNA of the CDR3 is TGTGCCAGCAGTCCTCCGGGACAGGGCCACGAGCAGTACTTC.

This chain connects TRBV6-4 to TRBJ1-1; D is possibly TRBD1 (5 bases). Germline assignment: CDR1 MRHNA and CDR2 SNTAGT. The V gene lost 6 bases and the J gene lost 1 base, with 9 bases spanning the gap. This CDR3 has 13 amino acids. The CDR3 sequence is CASSPGGNTEAFF. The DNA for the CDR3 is TGTGCCAGCAGCCCCGGGGGGAACACTGAAGCTTTCTTT.

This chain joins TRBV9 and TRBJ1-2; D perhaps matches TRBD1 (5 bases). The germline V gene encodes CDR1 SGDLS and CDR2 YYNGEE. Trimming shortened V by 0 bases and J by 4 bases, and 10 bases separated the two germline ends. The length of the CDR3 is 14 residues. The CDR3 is CASSVGGAGYGYTF. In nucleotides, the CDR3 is TGTGCCAGCAGCGTAGGGGGCGCCGGCTATGGCTACACCTTC.

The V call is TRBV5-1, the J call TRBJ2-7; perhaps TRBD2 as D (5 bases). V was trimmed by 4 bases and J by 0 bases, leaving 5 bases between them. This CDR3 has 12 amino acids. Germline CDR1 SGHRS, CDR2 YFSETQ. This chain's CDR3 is CASSRDSYEQYF. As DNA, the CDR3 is TGCGCCAGCAGCCGGGACTCCTACGAGCAGTACTTC.